This TCR beta chain was observed in a study of OX40 agonist ivuxolimab in advanced cancers. Here immunoSEQ multiplex PCR was the method, and the copy in TCRdb shows in-frame clones only, minus some. The sample lists roughly 45,000 clones, 81% seen once, with around 7.8% in the top ten. This clone appeared once. V lost 3 bases, J lost 6 bases, and 11 bases lay in between. This CDR3 region has 14 residues. Germline CDR1 MGHDK, CDR2 SYGVNS. This clonotype originated in an adult with an advanced solid tumor such as melanoma, head and neck, liver or kidney cancer. The chain joins TRBV25-1 to TRBJ2-2, with D perhaps matching TRBD1 (6 bases). The material was CD4+ or CD8+ T cells sorted from blood, obtained in a trial of the OX40 agonist ivuxolimab. The DNA for the CDR3 is TGTGCCAGCAGTGATTACAGGGAGCCCGGGGAGCTGTTTTTT. Translated, it gives CASSDYREPGELFF.